Listed here is a single TCR beta chain. The antigen remains undetermined. This specimen belongs to a study of shared clonotypes between healthy human individuals. Whole-study results and caveats: Relative to their counterparts shared across all four donors, non-shared clonotypes exhibited diminished generation probabilities. A small donor pool kept down the genetic and exposure-history diversity that was represented. Around 4.7% of naive CD4 clonotypes were shared across a few donors.

The CDR3 is 13 residues long. V lost 7 bases, J lost 0 bases, and 12 bases lay in between. From germline, CDR1 is SQVTM and CDR2 ANQGSEA. Sequencing used immunoSEQ multiplex PCR; TCRdb keeps in-frame clones, though not all of them. The sample carries some 790,000 clones, about two thirds recorded once. This TCR was sampled from a woman in her twenties or thirties in good health. The sequenced sample was memory CD4+ T cells sorted from blood. Noted subset: CD45RA-negative fraction. V usage is TRBV29-1 and J usage is TRBJ1-1; no clear D gene. The CDR3 spells CSGGPAMNTEAFF. DNA of the CDR3: TGCAGCGGAGGGCCGGCCATGAACACTGAAGCTTTCTTT.